The 26 T cell receptor beta chains reported below all come from one sample, sequenced in a study of T cell changes during pregnancy in multiple sclerosis. The repertoire was sequenced with immunoSEQ multiplex PCR; TCRdb's copy has only in-frame clones and lacks some. The data contain about 75,000 clones, more than 70% of them singletons. The specimen was peripheral blood, collected in the first trimester of pregnancy. The receptors were sampled from a female donor in good health, enrolled as a control in a pregnancy study.

The chain combines TRBV6-6 with TRBJ2-5; 7 bases map to TRBD1. V lost 6 bases and J lost 4; bases outside the gene matches: 11. There are 15 residues in the CDR3. CDR1 MNHNY and CDR2 SVGAGI come from the germline V gene (reference sequence). CDR3 nucleotide sequence: TGTGCCAGCAGGGAGACAGGGCCTTCTGGAGAGACCCAGTACTTC. This encodes CASRETGPSGETQYF.

This chain links TRBV5-1 with TRBJ2-3; possible D gene TRBD1, 6 bases. Trimming shortened V by 0 bases and J by 5 bases, and 16 bases separated the two germline ends. The CDR3 is 16 amino acids. Germline CDR1 SGHRS, CDR2 YFSETQ. This CDR3 reads CASSLGRGLGGDTQYF. CDR3 nucleotides: TGCGCCAGCAGCTTGGGCAGGGGCCTCGGAGGAGATACGCAGTATTTT.

This rearrangement joins TRBV4-3 to TRBJ2-7; 12 nucleotides align to TRBD1. CDR3 length equals 16 residues. Trimming cost V 1 base and J 4 bases; bases outside gene matches: 5. Germline CDR1 reads LGHNA; CDR2 reads YSLEER. The CDR3 protein is CASSQAGTGGEYEQYF. The CDR3 region has the DNA TGCGCCAGCAGCCAAGCAGGGACAGGGGGCGAATACGAGCAGTACTTC.

The V call is TRBV28, the J call TRBJ2-1; 9 nucleotides agree with TRBD1. Germline V lookup: CDR1 MDHEN, CDR2 SYDVKM. V shed 6 bases and J 4 bases; nucleotides not matched to a gene: 10. This CDR3 spans 16 amino acids. As DNA, the CDR3 is TGTGCCAGCAGAGAATCCGGGACAGGGAATTACAATGAGCAGTTCTTC. Encoded protein: CASRESGTGNYNEQFF. Drawing the rest from reference TRBV28 and TRBJ2-1, the complete variable domain is DVKVTQSSRYLVKRTGEKVFLECVQDMDHENMFWYRQDPGLGLRLIYFSYDVKMKEKGDIPEGYSVSREKKERFSLILESASTNQTSMYLCASRESGTGNYNEQFFGPGTRLTVL.

V gene TRBV9 combines with J gene TRBJ2-7; 9 bases match TRBD1. This CDR3 is 16 amino acids long. Germline CDR1 and CDR2: SGDLS and YYNGEE. V was pared by 0 bases and J by 8 bases, with 12 bases of the junction left unmatched. The DNA of the CDR3 is TGTGCCAGCAGCGTAGGACAGGGGGATATCCTACGACAGCAGTACTTC. This translates into CASSVGQGDILRQQYF.

The rearrangement joins TRBV5-1 to TRBJ1-1; D is perhaps TRBD1 (6 bases). The germline V gene encodes CDR1 SGHRS and CDR2 YFSETQ. V was shortened by 0 bases and J by 5 bases, with 14 bases between the two germline ends. This CDR3 is 15 amino acids long. CDR3 loop: CASSLGRGYRTEAFF. CDR3 coding DNA: TGCGCCAGCAGCTTGGGCAGGGGTTACCGGACTGAAGCTTTCTTT.

The V call is TRBV4-1, the J call TRBJ1-2, with unresolved D. CDR3 length equals 12 residues. Germline V gene data show CDR1 as MGHRA and CDR2 as YSYEKL. Trimming stripped 4 bases from V and 8 bases from J, with 11 bases between. The CDR3 spells CASSPLEGGYTF. The CDR3 DNA is TGCGCCAGCAGCCCCCTAGAGGGCGGCTACACCTTC.

The CDR3 sequence is CASSLRGAGTTLWNEQFF. The CDR3 DNA reads TGTGCCAGCAGCTTAAGGGGAGCCGGGACTACCCTATGGAATGAGCAGTTCTTC. This chain joins TRBV7-6 and TRBJ2-1; 7 positions agree with TRBD2. Unmatched junction bases numbered 17, after V lost 2 bases and J lost 7 bases. Germline V gives CDR1 SGHVS, CDR2 FNYEAQ. The CDR3 runs 18 residues.

The chain carries TRBV10-3 and TRBJ1-2; a possible D gene is TRBD1 (6 bases). V was cut by 2 bases and J by 3 bases, with 10 bases left in between. Germline CDR1 reads ENHRY; CDR2 reads SYGVKD. The CDR3 covers 14 residues. CDR3 residues: CAISEKQGDYGYTF. The CDR3 DNA sequence: TGTGCCATCAGTGAGAAACAGGGAGACTATGGCTACACCTTC.

V is TRBV9 and J is TRBJ1-1, with TRBD1 matching 7 bases. CDR1 is SGDLS, CDR2 YYNGEE, per germline. J lost 10 bases, V lost 3 bases, and 9 bases had no gene match. This CDR3 has 13 residues. CDR3 DNA: TGTGCCAGCAGCGCCCGACAGGGTGGGGGAGCTTTCTTT. This sequence encodes CASSARQGGGAFF. The full variable domain, completed using reference TRBV9 and TRBJ1-1, is DSGVTQTPKHLITATGQRVTLRCSPRSGDLSVYWYQQSLDQGLQFLIQYYNGEERAKGNILERFSAQQFPDLHSELNLSSLELGDSALYFCASSARQGGGAFFGQGTRLTVV.

V gene TRBV5-6 combines with J gene TRBJ2-3; 8 bases are shared with TRBD2. The V and J ends lost 1 base and 5 bases, in that order; junction bases with no gene match: 9. The CDR3 runs 16 residues. CDR1 and CDR2 from the germline V gene are SGHDT and YYEEEE. The CDR3 spells CASSLLREGRRDTQYF. Written as DNA, the CDR3 is TGTGCCAGCAGCTTGTTACGGGAGGGCCGGAGAGATACGCAGTATTTT.

This CDR3 reads CASSLVGLAGVTDTQYF. CDR3 nucleotides: TGTGCCAGCAGCTTAGTTGGACTAGCGGGAGTTACAGATACGCAGTATTTT. The rearrangement links TRBV7-2 to TRBJ2-3, with 13 bases matching TRBD2. The germline V gene has CDR1 SGHTA and CDR2 FQGNSA. This CDR3 contains 17 residues. J lost 3 bases, V lost 1 base, and 4 bases had no gene match.

The rearrangement links TRBV2 to TRBJ2-1; TRBD2 matches at 10 bases. Germline loops: CDR1 SNHLY, CDR2 FYNNEI. This CDR3 is 14 amino acids long. Trimming at V came to 5 bases and at J to 9 bases, leaving 7 bases not matched to a gene. CDR3 region: CASSLERGGSEQFF. The CDR3 region has the DNA TGTGCCAGCAGTCTTGAGCGGGGGGGCAGTGAGCAGTTCTTC.

Concerning this clone: The same CDR3 also results from other DNA sequences found in this sample. V is TRBV7-9 and J is TRBJ2-7; TRBD2 agrees at 8 bases. Germline V gene sequence: CDR1 SEHNR, CDR2 FQNEAQ (reference sequence). V gave up 1 base and J gave up 4 bases; unmatched junction bases: 6. The CDR3 covers 15 residues. The CDR3 here is CASSLEAGGTYEQYF. The DNA of the CDR3 is TGTGCCAGCAGCTTAGAGGCGGGGGGCACATACGAGCAGTACTTC.

The sample holds one count of this clone. The CDR3 DNA follows: TGTGCCACCTTTCAGGGGGAGCAGTACTTC. Encoded protein: CATFQGEQYF. V gene TRBV2 combines with J gene TRBJ2-7; perhaps TRBD1 as D (6 bases). The CDR3 runs 10 residues. Trimming left V 10 bases short and J 7 bases short, with 11 bases between. Germline loops: CDR1 SNHLY, CDR2 FYNNEI.

Details on this clone: The identical CDR3 is also encoded by other nucleotide sequences in the sample. The rearrangement links TRBV10-3 to TRBJ2-7; 8 bases map to TRBD1. There are 13 residues in the CDR3. Germline CDR1 and CDR2: ENHRY and SYGVKD. V was clipped by 3 bases and J by 4 bases; unmatched bases: 2. The CDR3 coding sequence is TGTGCCATCAGTGAAGGACAGGGATACGAGCAGTACTTC. Amino acids: CAISEGQGYEQYF.

This chain links TRBV5-1 with TRBJ1-6, with 8 bases identical to TRBD1. Germline V lookup: CDR1 SGHRS, CDR2 YFSETQ. The ends lost 4 bases at V and 18 bases at J; junction bases unmatched: 9. The CDR3 contains 12 residues. CDR3 DNA: TGCGCCAGCAGCCGACCCGGACAGGGAGACCACTTT. This translates into CASSRPGQGDHF. Combining the CDR3 with reference TRBV5-1 and TRBJ1-6 gives the whole variable domain KAGVTQTPRYLIKTRGQQVTLSCSPISGHRSVSWYQQTPGQGLQFLFEYFSETQRNKGNFPGRFSGRQFSNSRSEMNVSTLELGDSALYLCASSRPGQGDHFGNGTRLTVT.

V gene TRBV7-2 combines with J gene TRBJ2-7, with 8 positions matching TRBD2. The V gene end was trimmed by 2 bases and the J gene end by 5 bases; junction bases not matched to a gene: 2. Germline V gene sequence: CDR1 SGHTA, CDR2 FQGNSA. This CDR3 has 13 residues. CDR3: CASSLSGGDEQYF. In nucleotides, the CDR3 is TGTGCCAGCAGCTTATCCGGGGGGGACGAGCAGTACTTC.

The V call is TRBV5-1, the J call TRBJ2-5; 10 bases fit TRBD2. The CDR3 spans 19 residues. CDR1 is SGHRS, CDR2 YFSETQ, per germline. The junction had 14 bases not matched to a gene; V was cut back by 0 bases and J by 3 bases. The CDR3 spells CASSLGGLRLAGEEETQYF. The CDR3 nucleotides read TGCGCCAGCAGCTTGGGGGGCCTCAGACTAGCGGGCGAGGAAGAGACCCAGTACTTC.

This rearrangement joins TRBV6-1 to TRBJ2-5, with TRBD1 as a possible D gene (6 bases). Germline CDR1 MNHNS, CDR2 SASEGT. V was trimmed by 5 bases and J by 1 base, leaving 11 bases between them. CDR3 length equals 14 residues. The CDR3: CASSQGLAQETQYF. CDR3 nucleotides: TGTGCCAGCAGTCAGGGGCTGGCCCAAGAGACCCAGTACTTC.

This rearrangement joins TRBV5-1 to TRBJ1-1; D call uncertain. Between the trimmed V and J ends, which lost 2 bases and 1 base, there was a span of 9 bases. Germline V lookup: CDR1 SGHRS, CDR2 YFSETQ. The CDR3 has 14 residues. This chain's CDR3 is CASSLREANTEAFF. The CDR3 bases are TGCGCCAGCAGCTTAAGGGAGGCGAACACTGAAGCTTTCTTT.

This clone appeared once. This chain connects TRBV28 to TRBJ1-1, with a weak D call TRBD1 (6 bases). Deletions cut 2 bases from V and 3 bases from J, with 10 bases between. This CDR3 is built from 14 residues. Germline assignment: CDR1 MDHEN and CDR2 SYDVKM. CDR3 bases: TGTGCCAGCAGTTTAGTCAGGGGCCACACTGAAGCTTTCTTT. Residues: CASSLVRGHTEAFF.

In this sample, this clone turned up a few times. The chain uses TRBV7-2 and TRBJ2-7; possibly TRBD2 for D (6 bases). The CDR3 extends over 14 amino acids. Per the germline V gene, CDR1 is SGHTA and CDR2 is FQGNSA. The ends were cut back, 5 bases at V and 5 bases at J, with 16 bases in the middle. The CDR3 bases are TGTGCCAGCAGCGCGGGACTTTCCTTCAACGAGCAGTACTTC. It codes for CASSAGLSFNEQYF. The full variable domain, completed using reference TRBV7-2 and TRBJ2-7, is GAGVSQSPSNKVTEKGKDVELRCDPISGHTALYWYRQSLGQGLEFLIYFQGNSAPDKSGLPSDRFSAERTGGSVSTLTIQRTQQEDSAVYLCASSAGLSFNEQYFGPGTRLTVT.

The chain employs TRBV5-6 and TRBJ2-7; TRBD2 agrees at 7 bases. Looked up from germline, CDR1 is SGHDT and CDR2 is YYEEEE. The CDR3 sequence is 16 residues long. Losses at the gene ends were 0 bases for V and 4 bases for J; bases not matched to a gene: 10. CDR3 amino acids: CASSLGRERRVYEQYF. Here the CDR3 DNA reads TGTGCCAGCAGCTTGGGGCGGGAGAGGAGAGTTTACGAGCAGTACTTC.

V is TRBV9 and J is TRBJ2-5; TRBD2 matches 14 bases. V gave up 0 bases and J gave up 4 bases; unmatched junction bases: 8. Per the germline V gene, CDR1 is SGDLS and CDR2 is YYNGEE. This CDR3 has 18 residues. CDR3 coding DNA: TGTGCCAGCAGCGTAGTAGCGGGGACTAGCGGGAGAGGAGAGACCCAGTACTTC. It specifies CASSVVAGTSGRGETQYF.

The chain recombines TRBV7-2 with TRBJ1-5, with D unresolved. The CDR3 covers 17 residues. Trimming left V 2 bases short and J 9 bases short, with 23 bases between. Looked up from germline, CDR1 is SGHTA and CDR2 is FQGNSA. The CDR3 loop reads CASSLKGTEASSGPQHF. CDR3 nucleotides: TGTGCCAGCAGCTTAAAAGGAACTGAAGCTTCATCAGGGCCCCAGCATTTT.